This T cell receptor beta chain appears in the sequencing data of a study of cytomegalovirus exposure and HLA in healthy donors (dated by TCRdb to the late 2010s). Background for the entire study: An earlier analysis of 587 of the donors reported approximately 300 Gb of sequence data and 100 million to 130 million unique TCR beta sequences from some 180 million T cells. In a later analysis, previously published TCR beta repertoires from 550 to 750 donors were re-analyzed and high-resolution HLA genotyping was added so that TCR occurrence patterns could be studied. To predict cytomegalovirus infection status, the study brought together high-throughput TCR immunosequencing, statistical association of individual TCRs with disease status, and machine learning. An earlier analysis of 587 of the donors applied high-throughput TCR beta sequencing to assess whether each TCR beta V gene segment acted as functional or pseudogenic. A separate validation cohort of 100 to 150 different subjects was used in addition to the roughly 670-subject first cohort. Among some 410 genotyped donors of the cohort, an average of about 220,000 unique TCR beta nucleotide sequences was sequenced per donor, of which approximately 18% were non-productive. The study aimed to test whether signatures of past pathogen exposure could be identified by cataloging public T cell receptors. Using immunosequencing, the study profiled T cell repertoires from 640 or so subjects and related those repertoires to cytomegalovirus serostatus. An early release covering approximately 600 HLA-typed donors comprised roughly 300 gigabases of sequencing data and 65 million to 100 million unique TCR sequences. A later genetic analysis took genome-wide SNP genotypes for about 55% of the roughly 700 donors and used that subset as a discovery cohort. The number of typed donors differed by locus: roughly 620-630 for A, B, C, DRB1 and DQB1; approximately 540 for DQA1; 606 for DPA1; and roughly 470 for DPB1. Both class I and class II loci were covered by HLA typing, at four-digit resolution. A handful of DR-DQ haplotypes were treated as single units for association and clustering because of strong linkage in the cohort. Of the approximately 400 genotyped donors, more than 75% were placed in the genetic ancestry cluster associated with self-reported Caucasian donors. Donor age, sex, ethnicity and CMV serostatus were compiled alongside the repertoire data. Every repertoire in the discovery cohort had been generated on one and the same sequencing platform. The later analysis used no new phenotypic data to find candidate immune exposures, relying instead on TCR beta sequences and their occurrence across donors. Study-level results and caveats: Three of the identified cytomegalovirus-associated TCR beta chains were confirmed in vitro to be specific for cytomegalovirus antigens. A later analysis found that most CMV-associated TCR beta chains appeared HLA-restricted, with HLA associations seemingly driven largely by CMV exposure. In a later analysis, the rate of TCR association differed among HLA loci, with DRB1 alleles having the most associated TCRs and HLA-C alleles having the fewest. Compared with equally common non-associated chains, HLA-associated TCR beta chains in a later analysis were more clonally expanded and had lower generation probabilities. Because HLA typing was unavailable for some donors at each locus, only the typed subset was used in association tests. A later analysis reported that several top co-occurrence clusters appeared linked to parvovirus B19, influenza, CMV and Epstein-Barr virus. Because counts were too low, some 17 rarely observed V segments, including chromosome 9 orphons, were excluded from the earlier analysis of 500 to 700 of the donors. Immune exposure information for the cohort was limited to CMV serostatus. Assigning TCR associations to individual alleles was difficult when HLA alleles, especially DR and DQ, strongly co-occurred. In an earlier analysis of approximately 590 of the donors, most TCR beta V segments appeared in productive rearrangements about 90% or about 30% of the time, broadly matching IMGT annotations. Correlated functional status among segregating V segments might be attributable to linkage disequilibrium, but an unknown experimental factor could not be ruled out. In a later analysis, some 18,000 TCR beta sequences were associated with specific HLA alleles at a false discovery rate of 0.05. A cluster of highly shared sequence variants was judged likely to be a technical artifact of the sequencing pipeline. According to the authors, the approach could potentially be generalized to other disease states and immunological phenotypes. The presence/absence analyses assumed that sequencing depth was roughly uniform across donors, and that assumption may not be true. In this cohort, only TCR beta chains were sequenced, and detectable features were limited by the absence of alpha or paired-chain data. An association between a missense DCLRE1C variant and V-gene and J-gene trimming of TCR beta chains was found in a later genetic analysis and replicated in an independent cohort. Cytomegalovirus status was reported to be diagnosed by the classifier with high specificity and sensitivity in both the original and validation cohorts. Across donors, most TCR sequences were observed very rarely, whereas some public TCRs were present in many individuals. A further reported finding was that TCR beta sequences accurately predicted the HLA-A and HLA-B alleles for most subjects in the first cohort. Some IMGT-functional V segments, including TRBV6-2 and TRBV6-3, could not be told apart with the 87-base-pair reads, so those segments were excluded. The study gave a list of more than 150 TCR beta chains associated with cytomegalovirus. Compared with the roughly 700-donor mean, donors in an Asian-associated ancestry cluster had fewer N-insertions in productive TCRs, according to a later genetic analysis.

The library was made by the immunoSEQ multiplex PCR assay. For the multiplex PCR, a mixture combining 60 forward primers for TCR Vbeta segments and 13 reverse primers for TCR Jbeta segments was used. A multiplex PCR assay on genomic DNA amplified the CDR3 region of rearranged TCR beta genes. The Illumina HiSeq System was used to sequence the amplified TCR beta libraries as 87-base-pair reads. As for how the authors treated the data: A later analysis counted some 80 million unique TCR beta chains across the 650 to 700 repertoires, and approximately 11 million of these chains were shared by at least two donors. Raw reads were error-corrected and collapsed into unique sequences with a nearest-neighbor algorithm that merged closely related sequences to remove PCR and sequencing errors. CDR3 sequences were aligned to IMGT reference sequences to assign V, D and J gene segments. For a sequence to be retained, a match of at least six nucleotides was required to both a V gene segment and a J gene segment. A rearrangement counted as productive if the CDR3 had no stop codons and remained in frame with V and J, and every other rearrangement counted as non-productive. Following IMGT convention, CDR3 was defined as the stretch from the second conserved V-encoded cysteine to the conserved J-encoded phenylalanine. The earlier analysis of about 570 of the donors excluded any sequence lacking an unambiguous match to a single V gene segment. In an earlier analysis of several hundred of the donors, a V segment was called functional when productive rearrangements were above 56.7%, and segregating when the standard deviation between donors exceeded 5%. A statistical classification framework was developed to diagnose cytomegalovirus status using the catalog of TCR beta chain sequences. A later analysis assigned V and J genes by comparing TCR nucleotide sequences with IMGT/GENE-DB human TR gene sequences. A later analysis assigned CDR3 sequences and most-parsimonious VDJ recombination scenarios with the TCRdist pipeline. A later analysis defined each TCR beta chain by its CDR3 amino acid sequence plus V-gene family, and excluded reads lacking a unique V-gene family. To address suspected cross-contamination and a sequencing artifact, a later analysis removed 592 highly shared, low-generation-probability nucleotide sequences. For each public chain, a later analysis derived a clonal expansion index from normalized ranks of inferred template counts within each repertoire. In a later analysis, generation probabilities were computed with a VDJ recombination model fitted to out-of-frame rearrangements, and the resulting probabilities were checked against IGoR. In a later analysis, TCR-TCR, TCR-HLA and TCR-CMV co-occurrence was scored with hypergeometric tests, and a repertoire-size bias correction was applied to TCR pairs. False discovery rates were estimated in a later analysis by permuting HLA or CMV assignments 20 times. In a later analysis, co-occurring TCRs were grouped with DBSCAN, and TCRdist sequence similarity was added when clustering was performed within HLA-allele-positive subsets. For co-occurrence clustering, repertoires with fewer than 30,000 or more than 120,000 public chains were excluded, along with roughly 5 repertoires with anomalous nucleotide sharing. The clones in this table, taken by TCRdb from immuneACCESS, are in-frame only. Not every clone is retained; where verified, under half of the shortfall comes from an unresolved V gene, and the cause of the rest is unknown. V and J calls and clone size come straight from that table; D and trimming were deduced from the DNA. The sample contains about 180,000 clones, approximately 81% of them found a single time. In total, the top ten clones hold 1% of the sample.

This clone was counted a few times. Which antigen it targets is not known. The record has no base qualities; no much larger clone is one base away. At the junction V is shortened by 9 bases and J by 8 bases; bases outside the gene matches: 9. From cysteine to phenylalanine, the CDR3 is 13 amino acids long. Left in the record is the CDR3 DNA by itself, 39 bases read in frame from the first base. Looking up the germline V gene yields CDR1 MNHNS and CDR2 SASEGT. The cohort was made up of about 610 healthy bone marrow donors. All cohort members were sampled while nominally healthy, although unrecorded immune exposures were likely present. The donor tested CMV seronegative, placing the donor among the 300 to 450 seronegative members of the cohort. Each donor provided a peripheral blood sample, and peripheral blood mononuclear cells were used for TCR beta sequencing. Genomic DNA extraction from the blood cell samples was performed with the Qiagen DNeasy Blood Extraction Kit.

Sequencing used PBMCs. The chain couples TRBV6-1 to TRBJ1-4, and TRBD1 matches 7 of the central bases. The clonotype was recovered from a boy aged 2 to 10 in good health and CMV-seronegative. The CDR3 region reads CASRQGKGEKLFF. The bases are TGTGCCAGTAGACAGGGCAAGGGGGAAAAACTGTTTTTT.